The 20 T cell receptor beta chains given below trace back to one sample, sequenced in a study of blood T cell repertoires in COVID-19. Clones were sequenced by immunoSEQ multiplex PCR, and TCRdb holds only the in-frame ones, with some missing. The sample carries more than 85,000 clones, approximately 88% recorded once. The sequenced material came from peripheral blood. These receptors all come from a human donor in a cohort sampled during active COVID-19.

This clone was counted ten times or more. The V call is TRBV6-4, the J call TRBJ2-2; possible D gene TRBD2, 6 bases. From germline, CDR1 is MRHNA and CDR2 SNTAGT. Trimming pared 3 bases from V and 1 base from J, leaving 9 bases between. The CDR3 length is 15 residues. This CDR3 reads CASSEEGMNTGELFF. The CDR3 DNA reads as TGTGCCAGCAGTGAGGAGGGGATGAACACCGGGGAGCTGTTTTTT.

This clone was seen only a few times. The chain couples TRBV5-4 to TRBJ1-6; 9 positions match TRBD1. The CDR3 is made up of 15 amino acids. J gave up 9 bases and V 3 bases, and 7 bases lay outside the gene matches. Germline CDR1 and CDR2: SGHNT and YYREEE (reference sequence). CDR3 loop: CASSWATGGSSPLHF. Here the CDR3 DNA reads TGTGCCAGCAGCTGGGCTACAGGGGGCAGTTCACCCCTCCACTTT. The variable domain in full, with the rest retrieved from reference TRBV5-4 and TRBJ1-6, is ETGVTQSPTHLIKTRGQQVTLRCSSQSGHNTVSWYQQALGQGPQFIFQYYREEENGRGNFPPRFSGLQFPNYSSELNVNALELDDSALYLCASSWATGGSSPLHFGNGTRLTVT.

J is TRBJ2-3 and V is TRBV11-2, with 10 bases lining up with TRBD2. Germline CDR1 and CDR2: SGHAT and FQNNGV. The V segment lost 0 bases and the J segment 2 bases; nucleotides outside the gene matches: 8. This CDR3 has 18 amino acids. CDR3 protein: CASSLDPAGGLTTDTQYF. The DNA of the CDR3 is TGTGCCAGCAGCTTAGATCCAGCGGGGGGGCTGACCACAGATACGCAGTATTTT.

The chain carries TRBV7-9 and TRBJ1-4, with 7 positions matching TRBD1. This CDR3 has 16 amino acids. Germline V gene data show CDR1 as SEHNR and CDR2 as FQNEAQ (reference sequence). Trimming cost V 2 bases and J 0 bases; bases outside gene matches: 3. Here the CDR3 reads CASSLQGGTTNEKLFF. As DNA, the CDR3 is TGTGCCAGCAGCTTACAGGGGGGAACAACTAATGAAAAACTGTTTTTT.

In its sample, this clone was seen once. V and J are TRBV29-1 and TRBJ2-3; 8 nucleotides line up with TRBD1. V lost 5 bases to trimming and J lost 1 base; unmatched junction nucleotides: 5. CDR1 and CDR2 (germline): SQVTM, ANQGSEA. This CDR3 has 14 amino acids. CDR3 sequence reads: CSVKQGGGTDTQYF. Written as DNA, the CDR3 is TGCAGCGTTAAACAGGGGGGAGGCACAGATACGCAGTATTTT.

This rearrangement joins TRBV5-5 to TRBJ2-7; TRBD1 might be the D (5 bases). The CDR3 contains 14 residues. The germline V and J ends were trimmed by 0 bases and 6 bases, with 13 bases remaining between them. Germline CDR1 is SGHKS and CDR2 is YYEKEE (reference sequence). The CDR3 DNA sequence: TGTGCCAGCAGCTTGGGTCAGGGCAGAGTCGAGCAGTACTTC. Translated, it gives CASSLGQGRVEQYF.

The chain couples TRBV7-9 to TRBJ1-1; D may be TRBD1 (6 bases). Germline V gene lookup returns CDR1 SEHNR and CDR2 FQNEAQ (reference sequence). Trimming shortened V by 7 bases and J by 0 bases, and 6 bases separated the two germline ends. CDR3 size: 12 residues. Written as DNA, the CDR3 is TGTGCCAGCACAGGGGTGAACACTGAAGCTTTCTTT. Its protein is CASTGVNTEAFF.

This clone was observed a few times. Other nucleotide sequences in the sample specify the same CDR3. The V and J genes are TRBV5-1 and TRBJ2-2; 10 bases fit TRBD2. Trimming took 1 base from V and 0 from J; bases not matched to a gene: 3. The CDR3 covers 17 residues. Germline V CDR1 and CDR2: SGHRS, YFSETQ. In nucleotides, the CDR3 is TGCGCCAGCAGCTTGTCACTAGCGGGGTCGAACACCGGGGAGCTGTTTTTT. The encoded protein is CASSLSLAGSNTGELFF.

The chain carries TRBV12-3 or TRBV12-4 and TRBJ1-4; a possible D gene is TRBD1 (5 bases). The CDR3 totals 13 residues. The germline V and J ends were trimmed by 5 bases and 5 bases, with 9 bases remaining between them. The CDR3 DNA is TGTGCCAGCAGTGACAGTATAAATGAAAAACTGTTTTTT. It codes for CASSDSINEKLFF.

This chain joins TRBV28 and TRBJ2-7; 7 nucleotides agree with TRBD1. The CDR3 consists of 15 residues. The V gene end was trimmed by 6 bases and the J gene end by 1 base; junction bases not matched to a gene: 9. CDR1 and CDR2 from the germline V gene are MDHEN and SYDVKM. The CDR3 here is CASSLTGTASYEQYF. In DNA form, the CDR3 reads TGTGCCAGCAGCCTTACCGGGACAGCGTCCTACGAGCAGTACTTC.

The CDR3 DNA is TGTGCCAGCAGTTACGTGGGGCAGGGAGCCAAAAACATTCAGTACTTC. Amino acids: CASSYVGQGAKNIQYF. V gene TRBV6-5 combines with J gene TRBJ2-4, with D perhaps matching TRBD1 (5 bases). Germline CDR1 and CDR2: MNHEY and SVGAGI. The CDR3 contains 16 residues. Trimming stripped 2 bases from V and 0 bases from J, with 11 bases between.

The chain combines TRBV6-6 with TRBJ1-2; D possibly corresponds to TRBD1 (5 bases). The CDR3 totals 14 residues. CDR1 is MNHNY, CDR2 SVGAGI, per germline (reference sequence). V lost 2 bases, J lost 6 bases, and 13 bases lay in between. The CDR3, as DNA: TGTGCCAGCAGTTACGGTGACAGTCGTAATGGCTACACCTTC. Its protein product is CASSYGDSRNGYTF.

The rearrangement links TRBV28 to TRBJ2-3; D not certain. Trimming stripped 4 bases from V and 14 bases from J, with 13 bases between. Germline loops: CDR1 MDHEN, CDR2 SYDVKM. The CDR3 length is 11 residues. The CDR3 bases are TGTGCCAGCAGTTCTGCGCCACTTATGTATTTT. It codes for CASSSAPLMYF.

The genes are TRBV3-1 (or the pseudogene TRBV3-2) and TRBJ2-4; 9 positions agree with TRBD2. Germline trimming cut 4 bases from V and 9 bases from J; bases unmatched to any gene: 4. Germline assignment: CDR1 LGHDT and CDR2 YNNKEL (reference sequence). The CDR3 is 13 amino acids. The DNA for the CDR3 is TGTGCCAGCAGCCTAGCGGGGGACGTCATTCAGTACTTC. It translates to CASSLAGDVIQYF.

This chain connects TRBV18 to TRBJ1-1; maybe TRBD1 (5 bases). Germline CDR1 is KGHSH and CDR2 is LQKENI. The CDR3 length is 15 residues. Trimming took 6 bases from V and 1 from J, leaving 15 bases between them. In DNA, the CDR3 is TGTGCCAGCTCCAAAGTAGCGGACACGAACACTGAAGCTTTCTTT. It encodes CASSKVADTNTEAFF.

The rearrangement uses TRBV30 and TRBJ1-5; possible D gene TRBD1, 5 bases. The V end was cut by 0 bases, the J end by 7 bases, with 10 bases between. The CDR3 is 13 amino acids. Germline-derived CDR1 and CDR2 are GTSNPN and SVGIG (reference sequence). CDR3 residues: CAWSVTGEQPQHF. In nucleotides, the CDR3 is TGTGCCTGGAGTGTAACGGGGGAACAGCCCCAGCATTTT.

The chain combines TRBV14 with TRBJ2-3; weak D call: TRBD1 (5 bases). Germline CDR1 and CDR2: SGHDN and FVKESK. V lost 4 bases and J 3 bases, leaving 11 bases between the germline ends. The length of the CDR3 is 14 residues. The CDR3 region is CASSRRQGTDTQYF. Here the CDR3 DNA reads TGTGCCAGCAGCCGGCGGCAGGGAACAGATACGCAGTATTTT.

The rearrangement uses TRBV5-1 and TRBJ2-1; possibly TRBD1 for D (6 bases). V dropped 4 bases and J dropped 3 bases, with 20 bases sitting between them. This CDR3 has 17 residues. CDR1 SGHRS and CDR2 YFSETQ come from the germline V gene. The CDR3 here is CASSQLGTGINYNEQFF. CDR3 in DNA: TGCGCCAGCAGCCAGCTGGGCACAGGGATAAACTACAATGAGCAGTTCTTC. Full variable domain (missing parts from reference TRBV5-1 and TRBJ2-1): KAGVTQTPRYLIKTRGQQVTLSCSPISGHRSVSWYQQTPGQGLQFLFEYFSETQRNKGNFPGRFSGRQFSNSRSEMNVSTLELGDSALYLCASSQLGTGINYNEQFFGPGTRLTVL.

The chain has TRBV2 and TRBJ1-2; possibly TRBD1 for D (5 bases). CDR3 length: 15 residues. CDR1 SNHLY and CDR2 FYNNEI come from the germline V gene. V lost 3 bases and J lost 4, with 15 bases in between. The CDR3 region has the DNA TGTGCCAGCAGTGAGGGGGGATCCCCCATCTATGGCTACACCTTC. Its protein product is CASSEGGSPIYGYTF.

This clone has just one count. V usage is TRBV18 and J usage is TRBJ2-7; TRBD1 might be the D (6 bases). Trimming took 3 bases from V and 3 from J, leaving 15 bases between them. The CDR3 contains 15 residues. Germline loops: CDR1 KGHSH, CDR2 LQKENI. CDR3 coding DNA: TGTGCCAGCTCACCTCCCGGGACACCGAACTACGAGCAGTACTTC. Translated, it gives CASSPPGTPNYEQYF.